There are many counts of the clone carrying this T cell receptor beta chain. Its antigen is not known. V was shortened by 2 bases and J by 2 bases, with 7 bases between the two germline ends. Per the germline V gene, CDR1 is SGHVS and CDR2 is FQNEAQ. CDR3 length: 13 residues. Time point noted: patch test 1, 2 weeks after DPC sensitization. Stated treatment: therapeutic diphenylcyclopropenone sensitization with weekly scalp DPC. The sample is drawn from a study of human T cells and chemical hapten exposure. General study findings and limits: In the PT1 data, expanded TCR counts showed a positive correlation with patch test score.

TCRdb reanalysed the RACE reads using MiXCR and keeps one entry per CDR3 protein. Of about 120,000 distinct CDR3 sequences detected, 12% appear once; the ten largest clones hold around 1.5%. This material consisted of whole blood, taken in connection with sensitization to the hapten diphenylcyclopropenone (DPC). V is TRBV7-8 and J is TRBJ2-7; D is unresolved. This clonotype originated in a woman in her 50s with alopecia areata. Some clones in this sample may be carry-over from other donors' samples. CDR3 region: CASSLFSAYEQYF. The CDR3 coding sequence is TGTGCCAGCAGCTTATTCTCGGCCTACGAGCAGTACTTC. Using reference TRBV7-8 and TRBJ2-7 for the parts outside the CDR3, the full variable domain is GAGVSQSPRYKVAKRGQDVALRCDPISGHVSLFWYQQALGQGPEFLTYFQNEAQLDKSGLPSDRFFAERPEGSVSTLKIQRTQQEDSAVYLCASSLFSAYEQYFGPGTRLTVT.